The 16 T cell receptor beta chains below were found in one sample sequenced in a study of a mutant IDH1 vaccine in newly diagnosed glioma. No cognate antigen is known for these TCRs. Generated by immunoSEQ multiplex PCR, the TCRdb table keeps only in-frame clones and is missing some. The table has just over 60,000 clones, 80% to 85% seen once; the top ten hold approximately 3.9%. Time point denoted: week 47, end of study. Every vaccination contained 300 ug of the mutant IDH1 20-mer peptide and was paired with topical imiquimod. This material consisted of PBMCs, taken from a glioma patient whose treatment included an IDH1 peptide vaccine. All receptors derive from a man aged 25-45 years with glioma.

V is TRBV10-2 and J is TRBJ1-1; D might be TRBD1 (5 bases). Germline CDR1 and CDR2: WSHSY and SAAADI. V lost 3 bases, J lost 5 bases, and 13 bases lay in between. The CDR3 runs to 14 residues. The CDR3 DNA sequence: TGCGCCAGCAGTGAAGTAGCAGAGGGGACTGAAGCTTTCTTT. Translated: CASSEVAEGTEAFF.

J is TRBJ2-7 and V is TRBV7-9; D uncertain. Germline-derived CDR1 and CDR2 are SEHNR and FQNEAQ (reference sequence). There are 13 residues in the CDR3. With 1 base removed from V and 6 bases from J, the gap between germline ends came to 10 bases. The CDR3 spells CASSLGGIPEQYF. DNA of the CDR3: TGTGCCAGCAGCTTAGGTGGCATCCCCGAGCAGTACTTC.

The chain uses TRBV15 and TRBJ2-1; possible D gene TRBD2, 6 bases. Per the germline V gene, CDR1 is LNHNV and CDR2 is YYDKDF (reference sequence). With 0 bases removed from V and 8 bases from J, the gap between germline ends came to 17 bases. This CDR3 has 16 amino acids. CDR3 DNA sequence: TGTGCCACCAGCAGAGATCGACTAGGAGCACCGGATGAGCAGTTCTTC. It specifies CATSRDRLGAPDEQFF.

The V gene is TRBV19, the J gene TRBJ2-7; a weak D match, TRBD2 (5 bases). V was trimmed by 5 bases and J by 3 bases, leaving 11 bases between them. Germline CDR1 reads LNHDA; CDR2 reads SQIVND (reference sequence). The CDR3 totals 13 residues. In nucleotides, the CDR3 is TGTGCCAGTAGTTCGTCAGGAGGCTACGAGCAGTACTTC. Translating it yields CASSSSGGYEQYF.

This clone has more than one count but fewer than ten. V and J are TRBV19 and TRBJ1-1, with TRBD1 matching over 7 bases. Germline V gene lookup returns CDR1 LNHDA and CDR2 SQIVND (reference sequence). The CDR3 covers 14 residues. V was pared by 6 bases and J by 1 base, with 5 bases of the junction left unmatched. Here the CDR3 DNA reads TGTGCCAGTAGACTTGAGGGGGCGAACACTGAAGCTTTCTTT. Translating gives CASRLEGANTEAFF.

The V gene is TRBV25-1, the J gene TRBJ2-1, with a possible D match to TRBD1 (6 bases). V was cut by 4 bases and J by 7 bases, with 14 bases left in between. The length of the CDR3 is 14 residues. Germline CDR1 is MGHDK and CDR2 is SYGVNS. This CDR3 is CASSGWQGTNEQFF. CDR3 in DNA: TGTGCCAGCAGTGGATGGCAGGGGACGAATGAGCAGTTCTTC.

In the case of this clone: The CDR3 carries no conserved terminal phenylalanine or tryptophan, so it likely arises from a read error. No DNA is shown, since the ends of the CDR3 on it are uncertain; the CDR3 is the one TCRdb lists. This rearrangement joins TRBV6-1 to TRBJ1-4. The CDR3 extends over 13 residues, inclusive of both ends. Per germline, CDR1 MNHNS and CDR2 SASEGT. The CDR3 is CASSDSPRSGGSR.

The chain carries TRBV6-5 and TRBJ2-1, with TRBD2 identical over 9 bases. This CDR3 has 15 amino acids. Looked up from germline, CDR1 is MNHEY and CDR2 is SVGAGI. The ends lost 5 bases at V and 6 bases at J; junction bases unmatched: 8. DNA for the CDR3: TGTGCCAGCAGTAAGGCGGGACTAGCTGTCAATGAGCAGTTCTTC. Amino acid sequence: CASSKAGLAVNEQFF.

The V gene is TRBV30, the J gene TRBJ2-3, with D perhaps matching TRBD1 or TRBD2 (5 bases each). This CDR3 region has 13 residues. Between the trimmed V and J ends, which lost 2 bases and 6 bases, there was a span of 12 bases. Germline V CDR1 and CDR2: GTSNPN, SVGIG (reference sequence). CDR3 sequence: CAWSWVGTDTQYF. The CDR3 DNA reads TGTGCCTGGAGTTGGGTAGGGACCGATACGCAGTATTTT.

The V call is TRBV15, the J call TRBJ2-7, with D perhaps TRBD2 (5 bases). V dropped 2 bases and J dropped 2 bases, with 16 bases sitting between them. Germline V gene sequence: CDR1 LNHNV, CDR2 YYDKDF (reference sequence). This CDR3 spans 16 amino acids. CDR3 sequence (DNA): TGTGCCACCAGCAGAACCCCTGGAGGACTCACCTACGAGCAGTACTTC. It translates to CATSRTPGGLTYEQYF.

The chain links TRBV27 to TRBJ2-4; the D gene is possibly TRBD1 (6 bases). The ends were cut back, 5 bases at V and 1 base at J, with 9 bases in the middle. The CDR3 spans 14 residues. Germline V gives CDR1 MNHEY, CDR2 SMNVEV (reference sequence). CDR3 residues: CASSHTGAKNIQYF. The CDR3 DNA sequence: TGTGCCAGCAGTCACACAGGGGCCAAAAACATTCAGTACTTC.

This chain connects TRBV13 to TRBJ2-3; D remains ambiguous. CDR3 size: 14 residues. Between the trimmed V and J ends, which lost 5 bases and 0 bases, there was a span of 9 bases. Germline CDR1 PRHDT, CDR2 FYEKMQ (reference sequence). In DNA form, the CDR3 reads TGTGCCAGCAGCCGTATTTCTAGCACAGATACGCAGTATTTT. Protein product: CASSRISSTDTQYF.

This sequence joins TRBV5-1 and TRBJ1-2; weak D call: TRBD1 (5 bases). The V gene's germline CDR1 is SGHRS and CDR2 YFSETQ. The CDR3 sequence is 15 residues long. V shed 0 bases and J shed 4 bases, with 13 bases lying between them. The CDR3 loop is CASSLDGQNFYGYTF. CDR3 in DNA: TGCGCCAGCAGCTTGGACGGACAAAACTTCTATGGCTACACCTTC.

The V and J genes are TRBV2 and TRBJ1-2; 7 bases fit TRBD1. Looked up from germline, CDR1 is SNHLY and CDR2 is FYNNEI. The junction had 7 bases not matched to a gene; V was cut back by 6 bases and J by 0 bases. The length of the CDR3 is 15 residues. CDR3 protein: CASRNSGTANYGYTF. The CDR3 DNA is TGTGCCAGCAGGAATTCCGGGACAGCTAACTATGGCTACACCTTC.

The chain joins TRBV5-1 to TRBJ2-2; 7 bases are shared with TRBD1. CDR1 and CDR2 from the germline V gene are SGHRS and YFSETQ. Trimming cost V 7 bases and J 3 bases; bases outside gene matches: 6. This CDR3 region has 14 residues. Here the CDR3 reads CASGDRVDTGELFF. The DNA of the CDR3 is TGCGCCAGCGGAGACAGGGTGGACACCGGGGAGCTGTTTTTT.

The chain combines TRBV6-4 with TRBJ2-1, with 8 bases identical to TRBD2. V shed 3 bases, J shed 8 bases, and the junction held 12 bases outside the gene matches. The CDR3 length is 16 residues. Germline V gives CDR1 MRHNA, CDR2 SNTAGT. The CDR3 reads CASSESAGAPGHEQFF. In DNA form, the CDR3 reads TGTGCCAGCAGTGAATCAGCGGGGGCACCCGGGCATGAGCAGTTCTTC.